Each of the 18 T cell receptor beta chains below was sequenced from the same sample in a study of cytomegalovirus exposure and HLA in healthy donors. PCR primers comprised 60 Vbeta and 13 Jbeta primers. Profiled with immunoSEQ multiplex PCR; TCRdb holds only in-frame clones, not every one. Of 200,000 to 300,000 clones in the sample, just under 80% were seen once. Sequences were obtained from PBMCs. The origin of the receptors is a boy aged 5-17 years in good health and CMV-seronegative.

V usage is TRBV21-1 and J usage is TRBJ1-1. TRBV21-1 is labeled a pseudogene. The CDR3 totals 15 residues. CDR3 bases: TGTGCCAGCAGCAAATCGCGGGGACCCAACACTGAAGCTTTCTTT. Residues: CASSKSRGPNTEAFF.

V and J are TRBV18 and TRBJ1-3, with D uncertain. CDR1 and CDR2 from the germline V gene are KGHSH and LQKENI. Between the trimmed V and J ends, which lost 6 bases and 5 bases, there was a span of 17 bases. The CDR3 consists of 15 residues. CDR3 sequence reads: CASSLDIPPRNTIYF. The DNA of the CDR3 is TGTGCCAGCTCCCTCGACATCCCCCCCAGAAACACCATATATTTT.

This chain links TRBV29-1 with TRBJ2-7, with 7 positions matching TRBD1. The CDR3 is 12 residues long. With V trimmed by 7 bases and J by 4 bases, 7 bases remained unmatched. The germline V gene encodes CDR1 SQVTM and CDR2 ANQGSEA. The CDR3 DNA follows: TGCAGCGCTAGAAACAGGGGTTACGAGCAGTACTTC. Its protein is CSARNRGYEQYF.

The rearrangement joins TRBV5-4 to TRBJ2-5; D is perhaps TRBD2 (5 bases). The length of the CDR3 is 14 residues. The V gene lost 0 bases and the J gene lost 3 bases, with 9 bases spanning the gap. The germline V gene encodes CDR1 SGHNT and CDR2 YYREEE (reference sequence). The CDR3 DNA follows: TGTGCCAGCAGCTTGGATCGAGCGGAAGAGACCCAGTACTTC. This translates into CASSLDRAEETQYF.

The CDR3 region is CASSTREGYEQYF. Here the CDR3 DNA reads TGTGCCAGCAGCACCCGGGAGGGGTACGAGCAGTACTTC. V is TRBV7-8 and J is TRBJ2-7; TRBD2 agrees at 8 bases. V lost 5 bases to trimming and J lost 4 bases; unmatched junction nucleotides: 4. CDR3 size: 13 residues. From germline, CDR1 is SGHVS and CDR2 FQNEAQ.

The chain is built from TRBV2 and TRBJ2-7; a possible D gene is TRBD1 (5 bases). Trimming cost V 4 bases and J 2 bases, with 9 bases left between them. The CDR3 contains 13 residues. Germline assignment: CDR1 SNHLY and CDR2 FYNNEI. CDR3 residues: CASSVAGTYEQYF. CDR3 DNA sequence: TGTGCCAGCAGTGTGGCAGGGACCTACGAGCAGTACTTC.

The rearrangement uses TRBV5-1 and TRBJ1-1; maybe TRBD1 (5 bases). CDR3 length equals 15 residues. V was trimmed by 4 bases and J by 6 bases, leaving 19 bases between them. The germline gives CDR1 SGHRS, CDR2 YFSETQ. The CDR3 bases are TGCGCCAGCAGCCCCTCCCTTCGGGGGAGGGCTGAAGCTTTCTTT. This sequence encodes CASSPSLRGRAEAFF.

This clone appeared a single time. This chain links TRBV5-1 with TRBJ1-4, with TRBD1 identical over 7 bases. Trimming removed 2 bases from V and 4 bases from J; junction bases left unmatched: 11. There are 17 residues in the CDR3. Germline V gene lookup returns CDR1 SGHRS and CDR2 YFSETQ. This chain's CDR3 is CASSFQQIQGFNEKLFF. Written as DNA, the CDR3 is TGCGCCAGCAGCTTCCAACAAATACAGGGGTTTAATGAAAAACTGTTTTTT. Combining the CDR3 with reference TRBV5-1 and TRBJ1-4 gives the whole variable domain KAGVTQTPRYLIKTRGQQVTLSCSPISGHRSVSWYQQTPGQGLQFLFEYFSETQRNKGNFPGRFSGRQFSNSRSEMNVSTLELGDSALYLCASSFQQIQGFNEKLFFGSGTQLSVL.

The chain links TRBV5-8 to TRBJ1-2; the D is unclear. V lost 5 bases, J lost 5 bases, and 10 bases lay in between. There are 12 residues in the CDR3. The germline CDR1 and CDR2 sequences are SGHTS and YDEGEE. The DNA for the CDR3 is TGTGCCAGCAGTCCCAGGACTTATGGCTACACCTTC. Encoded protein: CASSPRTYGYTF.

This clone has just one count. The V and J genes are TRBV19 and TRBJ2-3; D perhaps matches TRBD1 (5 bases). Germline V gene lookup returns CDR1 LNHDA and CDR2 SQIVND (reference sequence). The CDR3 contains 14 residues. Trimming removed 1 base from V and 3 bases from J, with 8 bases in between. Written as DNA, the CDR3 is TGTGCCAGTAGTATAGGACAGAGGACAGATACGCAGTATTTT. Its protein product is CASSIGQRTDTQYF.

The chain uses TRBV6-5 and TRBJ1-3; tentatively, D is TRBD1 (5 bases). Germline V lookup: CDR1 MNHEY, CDR2 SVGAGI. V lost 1 base and J lost 3, with 10 bases in between. The CDR3 has 15 amino acids. The CDR3 DNA reads TGTGCCAGCAGTTACTTGGGCAGGGTTGGAAACACCATATATTTT. This sequence encodes CASSYLGRVGNTIYF.

The rearrangement links TRBV27 to TRBJ1-4; 9 bases map to TRBD1. CDR1 and CDR2 from the germline V gene are MNHEY and SMNVEV (reference sequence). J lost 3 bases, V lost 2 bases, and 13 bases had no gene match. This CDR3 is built from 19 residues. This CDR3 reads CASSLRPPIQGAANEKLFF. The CDR3, as DNA: TGTGCCAGCAGTTTACGTCCCCCAATACAGGGGGCGGCTAATGAAAAACTGTTTTTT. The full variable domain, its missing parts supplied by reference TRBV27 and TRBJ1-4, is EAQVTQNPRYLITVTGKKLTVTCSQNMNHEYMSWYRQDPGLGLRQIYYSMNVEVTDKGDVPEGYKVSRKEKRNFPLILESPSPNQTSLYFCASSLRPPIQGAANEKLFFGSGTQLSVL.

The chain uses TRBV7-2 and TRBJ1-2, with D unresolved. The V and J ends lost 7 bases and 7 bases respectively, with 13 bases between them. The CDR3 runs 12 residues. The germline V gene has CDR1 SGHTA and CDR2 FQGNSA. CDR3 residues: CASTSEAFGYTF. The CDR3 nucleotides are TGTGCCAGCACCTCAGAGGCTTTTGGCTACACCTTC.

The V gene is TRBV18, the J gene TRBJ1-3, with 11 nucleotides matching TRBD1. Germline CDR1 and CDR2: KGHSH and LQKENI. Losses at the gene ends were 6 bases for V and 5 bases for J; bases not matched to a gene: 15. This CDR3 spans 18 amino acids. The CDR3 protein is CASSLISGTGGVRNTIYF. CDR3 sequence (DNA): TGTGCCAGCTCCCTAATATCCGGGACAGGGGGAGTGCGAAACACCATATATTTT. Using reference TRBV18 and TRBJ1-3 for the parts outside the CDR3, the full variable domain is NAGVMQNPRHLVRRRGQEARLRCSPMKGHSHVYWYRQLPEEGLKFMVYLQKENIIDESGMPKERFSAEFPKEGPSILRIQQVVRGDSAAYFCASSLISGTGGVRNTIYFGEGSWLTVV.

This chain joins TRBV2 and TRBJ1-1; the match to TRBD1 covers 7 bases. The J segment lost 4 bases and the V segment lost 5 bases, leaving 10 bases of the junction unmatched. Per germline, CDR1 SNHLY and CDR2 FYNNEI. This CDR3 is 15 amino acids long. The CDR3 loop is CASSSHRGDGTEAFF. The CDR3 DNA reads TGTGCCAGCAGTTCACACAGGGGTGACGGCACTGAAGCTTTCTTT.

The chain uses TRBV10-2 and TRBJ1-5; 7 positions match TRBD1. The ends lost 9 bases at V and 0 bases at J; junction bases unmatched: 11. Germline CDR1 reads WSHSY; CDR2 reads SAAADI. The CDR3 has 16 amino acids. The chain's CDR3 is CASGGLGGHSNQPQHF. The CDR3 DNA sequence: TGCGCCAGTGGGGGACTAGGGGGCCATAGCAATCAGCCCCAGCATTTT.

This chain joins TRBV19 and TRBJ1-5; TRBD1 is a possible D gene (5 bases). Germline V gives CDR1 LNHDA, CDR2 SQIVND (reference sequence). This CDR3 contains 15 residues. Trimming left V 1 base short and J 6 bases short, with 13 bases between. The DNA for the CDR3 is TGTGCCAGTAGTATAGCCCCAGGGTTTGCTCAGCCCCAGCATTTT. It is translated as CASSIAPGFAQPQHF.

The table lists this clone with a few counts. The chain couples TRBV30 to TRBJ2-7, with 7 bases that match TRBD1. The V gene end was trimmed by 1 base and the J gene end by 3 bases; junction bases not matched to a gene: 3. Germline V gene lookup returns CDR1 GTSNPN and CDR2 SVGIG (reference sequence). The CDR3 loop spans 13 amino acids. CDR3 residues: CAWSEGGIYEQYF. The CDR3 nucleotides read TGTGCCTGGAGTGAAGGGGGCATCTACGAGCAGTACTTC.